A selection of T cell receptor beta chains follows, all from one sample in a study of blood T cells in healthy people across ages. TCRdb itself ran the 5' RACE reads through MiXCR, one entry per CDR3 protein. The sample holds more than 650,000 distinct CDR3 sequences; approximately 55% are singletons and the top ten take about 38%. The sequenced sample consisted of blood. All receptors derive from a man older than 75 in good health. CDR3s include the opening cysteine and the closing phenylalanine or tryptophan. D genes are given only for firm matches. Not every row has a clone size; where given, it reads once, few, many or a size class.

TRBJ1-1 TRBD1 - TRBV20-1 14 TGCAGTGCAAGGTACGTCAGGGGGCACACTGAAGCTTTCTTT CSARYVRGHTEAFF
TRBJ2-1 - - TRBV24-1 13 TGTGCCACCCTAGGACGCGGGACCAATGAGCAGTTCTTC CATLGRGTNEQFF
TRBJ1-2 - - TRBV7-2 14 TGTGCCAGCAGCTTAGAGAGGAATACCTATGGCTACACCTTC CASSLERNTYGYTF
TRBJ2-5 - - TRBV20-1 12 TGCAGTGCTAACGCAAGGCCTTCGACCCAGTACTTC CSANARPSTQYF
TRBJ2-1 TRBD2 - TRBV6-1 17 TGTGCCGGCAGTGTTGGTAGCGGGGGTAGCTCCTACAATGAGCAGTTCTTC CAGSVGSGGSSYNEQFF
TRBJ2-7 TRBD2 few TRBV2 18 TGTGCCAGCAGTAAACCCCCGGGACTAGCGGGAGGGCGACACGAGCAGTACTTC CASSKPPGLAGGRHEQYF
TRBJ2-7 TRBD2 - TRBV5-5 15 TGTGCCAGCAGCTCGGGGACTAGCGGGAGCCACGAGCAGTACTTC CASSSGTSGSHEQYF
TRBJ2-1 TRBD1 - TRBV29-1 12 TGCAGCGTTGGGGGACAGCAAGAGACCCAGTTCTTC CSVGGQQETQFF
TRBJ1-1 - few TRBV27 14 TGTGCCAGCAGTTCTCTATTGGGGGGCACGGGAGCTTTCTTT CASSSLLGGTGAFF
TRBJ1-2 TRBD1 - TRBV9 16 TGTGCCAGCAGCGAATCCGGGACAGACCCACTCTATGGCTACACCTTC CASSESGTDPLYGYTF
TRBJ2-7 TRBD1 few TRBV28 14 TGTGCCAGCGGTTCTGACAGGGGGACGTACGAGCAGTACTTC CASGSDRGTYEQYF
TRBJ2-1 TRBD2 many TRBV7-6 19 TGTGCCAGCAGCAGCTTATATCGGACTAGCGGGAGAGGAAGGAATGAGCAGTTCTTC CASSSLYRTSGRGRNEQFF
TRBJ1-4 - - TRBV5-1 12 TGCGCCAGCAGCTTCCGGGGCGAAAAACTGTTTTTT CASSFRGEKLFF
TRBJ1-5 - - TRBV6-5 12 TGTGCCAGCAGTTACCCTGATCAGCCCCAGCATTTT CASSYPDQPQHF
TRBJ2-1 - - TRBV3-1 14 TGTGCCAGCAGCCACGACGGGGGGCTAGATGAGCAGTTCTTC CASSHDGGLDEQFF
TRBJ1-2 TRBD1 few TRBV29-1 13 TGCAGCGTTGAGGGGACAGCGTTTAGTGGCTACACCTTC CSVEGTAFSGYTF
TRBJ1-1 TRBD1 - TRBV6-4 13 TGTGCCAAGCCGGGACAGGGGAACACTGAAGCTTTCTTT CAKPGQGNTEAFF
TRBJ2-3 - - TRBV20-1 15 TGCAGTGCTAGAGAGATAGCGGTTAGCACAGATACGCAGTATTTT CSAREIAVSTDTQYF
TRBJ2-2 - - TRBV7-3 17 TGTGCCAGCAGCTTTCTAGGAGGCGGTGCGAACACCGGGGAGCTGTTTTTT CASSFLGGGANTGELFF
TRBJ2-7 - many TRBV29-1 12 TGCAGCGTAGGCGGGACCCCCTACGAGCAGTACTTC CSVGGTPYEQYF
TRBJ1-2 - - TRBV4-1 14 TGCGCCAGCAGCCAAGAACCAGGGACCTATGGCTACACCTTC CASSQEPGTYGYTF
TRBJ1-3 - - TRBV5-1 15 TGCGCCAGCAGCTTGGGGGGCGCGGGCGGAAACACCATATATTTT CASSLGGAGGNTIYF
TRBJ2-3 - few TRBV24-1 12 TGTGCCACCAGTCCCCCAGACAGAGACGCGTATTTT CATSPPDRDAYF
TRBJ2-1 - - TRBV5-5 14 TGTGCCAGCAGCCCCGGAAGGACAGACAATGAGCAGTTCTTC CASSPGRTDNEQFF
TRBJ2-7 - - TRBV29-1 13 TGCAGCGTTGTTCACGGGAACTCCTACGAGCAGTACTTC CSVVHGNSYEQYF
TRBJ2-1 TRBD2 - TRBV27 16 TGTGCCAGCAGTGCGCCCCTAGCGGCCTCCTACAATGAGCAGTTCTTC CASSAPLAASYNEQFF
TRBJ2-5 TRBD1 few TRBV24-1 14 TGTGCCACCAGTGAGACAGGGGGTTTCAGGACCCAGTACTTC CATSETGGFRTQYF
TRBJ2-7 TRBD1 - TRBV27 15 TGTGCCAGCAGTTCCCCACAGGGGGCTGTCTACGAGCAGTACTTC CASSSPQGAVYEQYF
TRBJ2-1 TRBD2 - TRBV6-5 16 TGTGCCAGCAGTTACTCGACTAGCGGGAGGTCTAATGAGCAGTTCTTC CASSYSTSGRSNEQFF
TRBJ2-2 - - TRBV3-1 11 TGTGCCGGTCTCGGGGGCCGGGAGCTGTTTTTT CAGLGGRELFF
TRBJ2-7 TRBD2 - TRBV7-2 15 TGTGCCAGCAGCTCCACTAGCGGGAGTTTTAATGAGCAGTACTTC CASSSTSGSFNEQYF
TRBJ1-5 TRBD1 once TRBV5-1 14 TGCGCCAGCAGCCCCCGACAGGGTGGTCAGCCCCAGCATTTT CASSPRQGGQPQHF
TRBJ1-6 TRBD1 once TRBV20-1 17 TGCAGTGCTAGGGGGGACAGCAATTTACCATCAGGTTCACCCCTCCACTTT CSARGDSNLPSGSPLHF
TRBJ2-3 TRBD2 - TRBV10-3 14 TGTGCCATCGCTAGCGGGGTTAGCACAGATACGCAGTATTTT CAIASGVSTDTQYF
TRBJ2-7 - few TRBV3-1 13 TGTGCCAGCAGCCAAGTTAGGGCCTACGAGCAGTACTTC CASSQVRAYEQYF
TRBJ1-2 - - TRBV10-3 11 TGTGCCATCAGCGACTTTTTAGGCTACACCTTC CAISDFLGYTF
TRBJ2-7 TRBD1 - TRBV12-3/TRBV12-4 12 TGTGCTGAAGGGGCCCCAGGGGGCGAGCAGTACTTC CAEGAPGGEQYF
TRBJ2-5 - - TRBV5-6 15 TGTGCCAGCAGCTTGGACCTGCAGGGTACCGAGACCCAGTACTTC CASSLDLQGTETQYF
TRBJ2-4 - few TRBV12-2 16 TGTGCAAGTCGCTTTCCCCGGGACAGGGTATTGAACATTCAGTACTTC CASRFPRDRVLNIQYF
TRBJ1-6 - - TRBV7-2 14 TGTGCCAGCAGCTTAGCGGGGCAGATCAAACCCCTCCACTTT CASSLAGQIKPLHF
TRBJ2-4 - - TRBV20-1 14 TGCAGTGCCGTGGGAGCCAGCGTCAAAAACATTCAGTACTTC CSAVGASVKNIQYF
TRBJ2-3 TRBD2 few TRBV2 17 TGTGCCAGATTACCGACGCCTAGGACTAGCGCCGCAGATACGCAGTATTTT CARLPTPRTSAADTQYF
TRBJ2-7 - - TRBV9 15 TGTGCCAGCAGCTTAGACGGACTCGGCGCCTACGAGCAGTACTTC CASSLDGLGAYEQYF
TRBJ1-1 TRBD1 few TRBV29-1 13 TGCAGCGTTTGGGGACAGGCTAACACTGAAGCTTTCTTT CSVWGQANTEAFF
TRBJ2-5 - - TRBV5-1 15 TGCGCCAGCAGCTTGTTAGGTATTGTGGGTGAGACCCAGTACTTC CASSLLGIVGETQYF
TRBJ2-7 TRBD2 few TRBV7-2 14 TGTGCCAGCAGCTCCCTAGCGGATTCCTACGAGCAGTACTTC CASSSLADSYEQYF
TRBJ2-7 TRBD2 few TRBV7-2 16 TGTGCCAGCAGCAGAGAACGTAGCGGGATCACCTACGAGCAGTACTTC CASSRERSGITYEQYF
TRBJ2-1 TRBD1 - TRBV7-3 15 TGTGCCAGCAGCTTAACACAGGGGGCGTTTTATGAGCAGTTCTTC CASSLTQGAFYEQFF